The clone carrying this T cell receptor (beta chain) was observed many times. Sample time point: blood at routine non-recurrence follow-up after resection. J lost 0 bases, V lost 0 bases, and 6 bases had no gene match. Germline CDR1 is SGHKS and CDR2 is YYEKEE (reference sequence). This CDR3 comprises 18 residues. This sample was taken from a study of spatial heterogeneity in lung cancer. TCRdb itself ran the 5' RACE reads through MiXCR, one entry per CDR3 protein. There are 95,000 to 120,000 distinct CDR3 sequences in the sample; under 14% occur only once, and roughly 26% lies in the top ten. The clonotype originates from a female donor with early-stage non-small cell lung cancer. This sample comprised PBMCs, obtained at follow-up. V is TRBV5-5 and J is TRBJ2-1, with TRBD2 matching 10 bases. The CDR3 DNA sequence: TGTGCCAGCAGCTTGGCTCTAGCGGGAGTCACCTCCTACAATGAGCAGTTCTTC. Its protein is CASSLALAGVTSYNEQFF.